These T cell receptor beta chains were read from a single sample in a study of OX40 agonist ivuxolimab in advanced cancers. Libraries were prepared by immunoSEQ multiplex PCR; TCRdb keeps only in-frame clonotypes and omits some of them. This table has 30,000 to 40,000 clones, around 90% appearing once. Sequenced here: CD4+ or CD8+ T cells sorted from blood, sampled in a trial of the OX40 agonist ivuxolimab. The receptor set was obtained from an adult with an advanced solid tumor such as melanoma, head and neck, liver or kidney cancer. CDR3s include the opening cysteine and the closing phenylalanine or tryptophan. The D gene is left open where the match is weak. Clone size is stated in some rows and not others, as once, few, many or a class when expanded.

>.|TRBV19|TRBJ2-7|.
CASSIDFGNSYEQYF
TGTGCCAGTAGTATAGATTTCGGCAACTCCTACGAGCAGTACTTC
>.|TRBV7-9|TRBJ2-1|.
CASSLGWDGNNEQFF
TGTGCCAGCAGCTTAGGTTGGGACGGAAACAATGAGCAGTTCTTC
>.|TRBV27|TRBJ2-7|.
CAIPARGCEQYF
TGTGCCATCCCAGCCCGGGGGTGCGAGCAGTACTTC
>.|TRBV4-1|TRBJ1-2|.
CASSQDPQGHYGYTF
TGCGCCAGCAGCCAAGATCCTCAGGGACACTATGGCTACACCTTC
>.|TRBV27|TRBJ2-7|.
CASSRRANEQYF
TGTGCCAGCAGCCGACGGGCGAACGAGCAGTACTTC
>.|TRBV7-2|TRBJ2-1|.
CASSLVPGNYNEQFF
TGTGCCAGCAGCTTAGTCCCGGGAAACTACAATGAGCAGTTCTTC
>.|TRBV11-3|TRBJ2-6|.
CASSLSGSSGANVLTF
TGTGCCAGCAGCTTAAGCGGATCCTCTGGGGCCAACGTCCTGACTTTC
>.|TRBV28|TRBJ2-1|.
CASSFGSGLQSSYNEQFF
TGTGCCAGCAGTTTTGGTTCGGGACTCCAGAGCTCCTACAATGAGCAGTTCTTC
>.|TRBV7-9|TRBJ2-2|.
CASSLVQPTGELFF
TGTGCCAGCAGCTTAGTCCAACCGACCGGGGAGCTGTTTTTT
>.|TRBV27|TRBJ2-3|.
CASSLSGGATDTQYF
TGTGCCAGCAGTTTATCGGGGGGGGCCACAGATACGCAGTATTTT
>.|TRBV27|TRBJ2-1|.
CASSFEGYNEQFF
TGTGCCAGCAGTTTTGAGGGCTACAATGAGCAGTTCTTC
>TRBD1|TRBV28|TRBJ2-5|once
CASSFSPGQGSETQYF
TGTGCCAGCAGTTTTTCTCCGGGACAGGGGTCGGAGACCCAGTACTTC
>TRBD2|TRBV5-1|TRBJ2-7|.
CASSPPLAGKRSYEQYF
TGCGCCAGCAGCCCCCCCCTAGCGGGGAAGAGGTCCTACGAGCAGTACTTC